This TCR beta chain comes out of a study of shared clonotypes between healthy human individuals. TCRdb keeps only in-frame clones here, not all; method: immunoSEQ multiplex PCR. The table shows millions of clones, with 85% to 95% occurring only once. The germline V gene has CDR1 SEHNR and CDR2 FQNEAQ (reference sequence). Deletions cut 5 bases from V and 2 bases from J, with 15 bases between. The CDR3 sequence is 15 residues long. It was CD45RO-negative cells, positively selected for CCR7, that made up naive CD8 cells, with terminally differentiated effector memory CD45RA+ cells excluded. This chain connects TRBV7-9 to TRBJ2-5; D is possibly TRBD1 (5 bases). This receptor was obtained from a man between 18 and 29 years old in good health. The source material was naive CD8+ T cells sorted from blood. CDR3: CASSRLGASQETQYF. The CDR3 nucleotides are TGTGCCAGCAGCCGTTTAGGGGCGTCACAAGAGACCCAGTACTTC.